This TCR beta chain was identified in a study of identical twins. TCRdb reprocessed the 5' RACE reads with MiXCR, giving one entry per CDR3 protein. The table shows about 430,000 distinct CDR3 sequences, with less than 20% occurring only once. General observations from the study: With beta out-of-frame sequences, excess sharing by twins was weaker.

With regard to this clonotype: Its antigen remains unidentified.

J lost 5 bases, V lost 2 bases, and 6 bases had no gene match. This CDR3 region has 15 residues. Looked up from germline, CDR1 is SEHNR and CDR2 is FQNEAQ (reference sequence). Sample: naive T cells sorted from blood. The TCR originated in a middle-aged man in good health. The rearrangement links TRBV7-9 to TRBJ2-3; 8 nucleotides agree with TRBD2. The CDR3 region is CASSLSAGALDTQYF. CDR3 in DNA: TGTGCCAGCAGCTTATCAGCGGGGGCCTTAGATACGCAGTATTTT.